The 2 T cell receptor beta chains below come from one sample, sequenced in a study of blood T cell repertoires in COVID-19. Measured with immunoSEQ multiplex PCR; TCRdb has only the in-frame clones, and not every one. Here the sample spans about 200,000 clones, just under 85% being singletons. The sequenced sample consisted of peripheral blood. Source of these receptors: a woman in her fifties or sixties with active or convalescent COVID-19.

This sequence joins TRBV7-2 and TRBJ2-7; 8 nucleotides align to TRBD2. The V gene's germline CDR1 is SGHTA and CDR2 FQGNSA. The CDR3 is 15 residues long. Germline trimming cut 2 bases from V and 2 bases from J; bases unmatched to any gene: 5. CDR3 nucleotides: TGTGCCAGCAGCTTAATACTCGGGGGGGCCTACGAGCAGTACGTC. Protein product: CASSLILGGAYEQYV.

The V and J genes are TRBV28 and TRBJ1-1; no clear D gene. The CDR3 length is 15 residues. The V end was cut by 6 bases, the J end by 3 bases, with 17 bases between. In germline, CDR1 is MDHEN, CDR2 SYDVKM. CDR3 sequence (DNA): TGTGCCAGCAGACCCCCTGGAGGCCCCTACACTGAAGCTTTCTTT. Protein: CASRPPGGPYTEAFF.